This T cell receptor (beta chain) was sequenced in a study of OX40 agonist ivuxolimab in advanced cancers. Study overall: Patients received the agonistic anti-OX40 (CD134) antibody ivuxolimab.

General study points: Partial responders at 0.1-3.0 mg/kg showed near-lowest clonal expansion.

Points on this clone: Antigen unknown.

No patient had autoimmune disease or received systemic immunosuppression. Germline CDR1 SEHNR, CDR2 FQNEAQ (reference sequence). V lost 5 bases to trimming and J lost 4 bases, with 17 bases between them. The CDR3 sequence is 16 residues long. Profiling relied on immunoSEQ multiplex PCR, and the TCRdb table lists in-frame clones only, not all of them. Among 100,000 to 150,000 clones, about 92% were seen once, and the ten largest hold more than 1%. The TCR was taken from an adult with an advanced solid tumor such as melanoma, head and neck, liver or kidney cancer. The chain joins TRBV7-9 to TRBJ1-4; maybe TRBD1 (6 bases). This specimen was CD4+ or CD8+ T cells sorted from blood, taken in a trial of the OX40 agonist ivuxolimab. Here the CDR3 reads CASSLQGGAVNEKLFF. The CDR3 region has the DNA TGTGCCAGCAGCCTACAGGGTGGGGCCGTTAATGAAAAACTGTTTTTT.